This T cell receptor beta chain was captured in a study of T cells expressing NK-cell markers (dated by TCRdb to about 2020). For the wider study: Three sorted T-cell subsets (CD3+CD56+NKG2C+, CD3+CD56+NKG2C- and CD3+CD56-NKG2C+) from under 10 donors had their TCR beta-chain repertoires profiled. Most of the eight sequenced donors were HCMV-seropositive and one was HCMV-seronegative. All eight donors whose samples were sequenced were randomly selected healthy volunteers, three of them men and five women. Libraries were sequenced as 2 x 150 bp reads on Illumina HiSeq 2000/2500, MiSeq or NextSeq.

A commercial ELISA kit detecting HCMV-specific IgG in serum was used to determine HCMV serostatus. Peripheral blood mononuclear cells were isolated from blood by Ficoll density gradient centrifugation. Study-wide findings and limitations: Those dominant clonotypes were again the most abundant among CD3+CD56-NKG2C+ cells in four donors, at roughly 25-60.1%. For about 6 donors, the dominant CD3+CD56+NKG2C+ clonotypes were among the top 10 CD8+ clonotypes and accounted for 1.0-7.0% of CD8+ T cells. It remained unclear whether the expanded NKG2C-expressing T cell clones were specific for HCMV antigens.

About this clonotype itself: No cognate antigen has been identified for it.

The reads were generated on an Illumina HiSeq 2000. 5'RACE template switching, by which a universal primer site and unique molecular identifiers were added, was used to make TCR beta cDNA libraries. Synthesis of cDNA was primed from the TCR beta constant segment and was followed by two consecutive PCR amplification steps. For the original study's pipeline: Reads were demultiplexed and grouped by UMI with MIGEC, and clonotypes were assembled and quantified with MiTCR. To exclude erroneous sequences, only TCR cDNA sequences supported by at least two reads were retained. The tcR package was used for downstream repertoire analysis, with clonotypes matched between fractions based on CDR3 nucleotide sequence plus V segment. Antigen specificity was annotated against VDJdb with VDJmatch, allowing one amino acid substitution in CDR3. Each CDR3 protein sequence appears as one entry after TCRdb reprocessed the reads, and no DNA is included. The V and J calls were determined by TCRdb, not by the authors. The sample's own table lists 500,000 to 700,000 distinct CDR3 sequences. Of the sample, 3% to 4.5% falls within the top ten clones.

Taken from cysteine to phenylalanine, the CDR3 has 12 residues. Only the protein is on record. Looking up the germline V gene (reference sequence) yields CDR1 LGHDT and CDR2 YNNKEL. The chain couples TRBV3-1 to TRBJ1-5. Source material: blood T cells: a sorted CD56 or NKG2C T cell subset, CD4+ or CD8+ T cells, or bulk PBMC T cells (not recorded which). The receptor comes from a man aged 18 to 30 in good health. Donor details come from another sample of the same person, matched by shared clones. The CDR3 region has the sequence CASSPVGQPQHF.